This T cell receptor beta chain was recorded in a study of blood T cell repertoires in COVID-19. The ends were cut back, 7 bases at V and 10 bases at J, with 11 bases in the middle. The CDR3 has 11 residues. In germline, CDR1 is SNHLY, CDR2 FYNNEI. Method: immunoSEQ multiplex PCR; TCRdb's copy keeps in-frame clones and lacks some. The repertoire holds over 200,000 clones, with 80% to 95% as singletons. Material for sequencing was peripheral blood. V usage is TRBV2 and J usage is TRBJ2-1; maybe TRBD2 (5 bases). This clonotype was obtained from a person aged 18 to 35 with COVID-19, enrolled during active disease. The CDR3 coding sequence is TGTGCCAGCATTTCGGGATACGAGCAGTTCTTC. It yields the protein CASISGYEQFF.